The 20 T cell receptor beta chains given below trace back to one sample, sequenced in a study of T cells in women clearing cervical HPV infection. Produced via immunoSEQ multiplex PCR; TCRdb's table is partial and in-frame only. This sample's table reports 39,000 or so clones. The sequencing input was blood buffy coat. The receptors derive from a woman aged 18-69 years with a cervical HPV16 infection that either progressed to CIN3+ or cleared (not recorded which).

With regard to this clone: The read stops 3 residues short of the end of the CDR3; the missing end is completed from the germline J gene. The rearrangement links TRBV19 to TRBJ1-2; possibly TRBD1 for D (5 bases). This CDR3 is built from 15 residues. The V gene's germline CDR1 is LNHDA and CDR2 SQIVND (reference sequence). The sequenced CDR3 bases are TGTGCCAGTAGTATAGCGGTAGGGGCAGTCTACGAC. Translation: CASSIAVGAVYD. The CDR3 reads in full as CASSIAVGAVYDYTF.

A word on this clone: The sequence runs out 3 residues before the end of the CDR3; the remainder is reconstructed from the germline J gene. This chain joins TRBV7-3 and TRBJ2-3; D perhaps matches TRBD2 (7 bases). The CDR3 spans 15 residues. Germline V gene data show CDR1 as SGHTA and CDR2 as FQGTGA. The part of the CDR3 DNA that was read is TGTGCCAGCAGCTGGAAAGGGGGGGCAGCGGAGACG. Translation gives CASSWKGGAAET. The entire CDR3 is CASSWKGGAAETQYF.

Of note for this clone: The read halts 3 residues ahead of the CDR3 end, with the missing end drawn from the germline J gene. The chain combines TRBV4-2 with TRBJ1-1, with D possibly being TRBD1 (5 bases). Germline loops: CDR1 LGHNA, CDR2 YNFKEQ. The CDR3 extends over 14 amino acids. V lost 4 bases, J lost 3 bases, and 12 bases lay in between. CDR3 bases read: TGTGCCAGCAGCCCCAAACGAGGGGACACTGAA. Translated, it gives CASSPKRGDTE. The CDR3 as a whole reads CASSPKRGDTEAFF.

With regard to this clone: The CDR3 extends 3 residues past the end of the read, so its final part is completed from the germline J gene. The rearrangement joins TRBV29-1 to TRBJ2-7, with TRBD2 identical over 8 bases. The junction had 7 bases not matched to a gene; V was cut back by 4 bases and J by 5 bases. In germline, CDR1 is SQVTM, CDR2 ANQGSEA. The CDR3 is made up of 13 amino acids. CDR3 DNA, as far as it was read: TGCAGCGTTGGGTCTAGCGGGCGCGACGAG. Amino acid sequence: CSVGSSGRDE. The whole CDR3 is CSVGSSGRDEQYF.

In the case of this clone: Coverage ceases 3 residues before the CDR3 finishes, and the germline J gene fills in the end. The chain links TRBV2 to TRBJ2-2; a possible D gene is TRBD2 (6 bases). The CDR3 sequence is 15 residues long. CDR1 and CDR2 (germline): SNHLY, FYNNEI. CDR3 in amino acids: CASTAWDSGANVLFF. The covered CDR3 bases are TGTGCCAGCACTGCTTGGGACTCTGGGGCCAACGTG.

Comments on this clone: The read is 3 residues too short to cover the CDR3 end, so that end is filled in from the germline J gene. V and J are TRBV7-3 and TRBJ2-3; 10 nucleotides agree with TRBD2. V shed 5 bases and J 4 bases; nucleotides not matched to a gene: 3. Germline V CDR1 and CDR2: SGHTA, FQGTGA. The CDR3 is 14 amino acids. The sequenced part of the CDR3 DNA is TGTGCCAGCAGCCCTAGCGGGAGCGCAGATACG. Its translation is CASSPSGSADT. The full CDR3 is CASSPSGSADTQYF.

As regards this clone: Read coverage stops 3 residues before the CDR3 terminus; the germline J gene supplies the remainder. The V call is TRBV6-2 or TRBV6-3, the J call TRBJ2-5; 8 positions match TRBD2. The CDR3 consists of 15 residues. The germline V gene encodes CDR1 MNHEY and CDR2 SVGEGT. The V gene end was trimmed by 2 bases and the J gene end by 5 bases; junction bases not matched to a gene: 7. Incomplete CDR3 DNA: TGTGCCAGCAGTTACGAGGGACTAGAGGCGGAGACC. Amino acids: CASSYEGLEAET. The whole CDR3 protein reads CASSYEGLEAETQYF.

As regards this clone: The read comes to an end 3 residues before the CDR3 does, leaving the germline J gene to fill in the end. V and J are TRBV7-3 and TRBJ2-3, with 11 bases lining up with TRBD1. CDR1 is SGHTA, CDR2 FQGTGA, per germline. V dropped 3 bases and J dropped 6; count of bases not matched to a gene: 5. The CDR3 contains 15 residues. CDR3 bases read: TGTGCCAGCAGCTTCGGACAGGGGGCTTTGGATACG. Amino acid sequence: CASSFGQGALDT. The CDR3, in full, reads CASSFGQGALDTQYF.

Of note for this clone: The CDR3 is cut off 3 residues early in the read; its end comes from the germline J gene. The J gene is TRBJ1-1, the V gene TRBV5-6; D might be TRBD1 (6 bases). The CDR3 sequence is 14 residues long. V lost 0 bases and J lost 4, with 10 bases in between. In germline, CDR1 is SGHDT, CDR2 YYEEEE. CDR3 sequence: CASSLAGGATEAFF. The CDR3 bases that were read are TGTGCCAGCAGCTTGGCCGGGGGGGCCACTGAA.

Worth noting for this clone: The observed sequence ends 3 residues before the CDR3 terminus, with the missing tail filled in from the germline J gene. The chain links TRBV19 to TRBJ1-2; the D gene is possibly TRBD1 (6 bases). Looked up from germline, CDR1 is LNHDA and CDR2 is SQIVND (reference sequence). This CDR3 has 17 amino acids. Incomplete CDR3 DNA: TGTGCCAGTAGTATAGAACGATTCACAGGGTTCTCGGACGAC. It encodes CASSIERFTGFSDD. From start to end, the CDR3 is CASSIERFTGFSDDYTF. The full variable domain, in which reference TRBV19 and TRBJ1-2 provide the parts outside the CDR3, is DGGITQSPKYLFRKEGQNVTLSCEQNLNHDAMYWYRQDPGQGLRLIYYSQIVNDFQKGDIAEGYSVSREKKESFPLTVTSAQKNPTAFYLCASSIERFTGFSDDYTFGSGTRLTVV.

With respect to this clone: The read halts 3 residues ahead of the CDR3 end, with the missing end drawn from the germline J gene. The chain recombines TRBV20-1 with TRBJ2-1; 10 bases map to TRBD2. Germline V CDR1 and CDR2: DFQATT, SNEGSKA (reference sequence). V was pared by 4 bases and J by 6 bases, with 6 bases of the junction left unmatched. The CDR3 totals 14 residues. CDR3 sequence: CSAKLAGRLNEQFF. CDR3 DNA (partial): TGCAGTGCTAAACTAGCGGGGCGACTCAATGAG.

Regarding this clone: The read falls 3 residues short of the CDR3 end, and the missing part is taken from the germline J gene. This chain joins TRBV5-8 and TRBJ2-7; D is unclear. V lost 2 bases and J 1 base, leaving 7 bases between the germline ends. Germline CDR1 SGHTS, CDR2 YDEGEE. The CDR3 spans 13 residues. The CDR3 is CASSLAGSYEQYF. CDR3 bases read: TGTGCCAGCAGCTTAGCCGGTTCCTACGAG.

In regard to this clone: Its ends do not fully match the called genes, so a read error is possible. The read ends 3 residues before the CDR3 terminus; that terminus is restored from the germline J gene. The chain has TRBV7-9 and TRBJ2-5, with 10 positions matching TRBD2. CDR3 length: 14 residues. CDR1 is SEHNR and CDR2 is FQNEAQ in the germline V gene (reference sequence). The DNA read from the CDR3 is TGTTCCAGCAGTACTAGCGGGGCTAGGGAGACC. Translated, it gives CSSSTSGARET. The full CDR3 reads CSSSTSGARETQYF. Drawing the rest from reference TRBV7-9 and TRBJ2-5, the complete variable domain is DTGVSQNPRHKITKRGQNVTFRCDPISEHNRLYWYRQTLGQGPEFLTYFQNEAQLEKSRLLSDRFSAERPKGSFSTLEIQRTEQGDSAMYLCSSSTSGARETQYFGPGTRLLVL.

Regarding this clone: The sequence runs out 3 residues before the end of the CDR3; the remainder is reconstructed from the germline J gene. This chain joins TRBV7-3 and TRBJ2-3, with 9 bases aligning to TRBD2. The CDR3 has 15 amino acids. Per germline, CDR1 SGHTA and CDR2 FQGTGA. The J segment lost 5 bases and the V segment lost 5 bases, leaving 8 bases of the junction unmatched. CDR3 sequence: CASSQNGREGDTQYF. CDR3 bases read: TGTGCCAGCAGCCAGAACGGGCGGGAGGGAGATACG.

Notes on this clone: The observed sequence ends 3 residues before the CDR3 terminus, with the missing tail filled in from the germline J gene. This sample also contains other DNA sequences that code for the same CDR3. The V call is TRBV18, the J call TRBJ2-1, with 11 bases identical to TRBD2. The germline V gene encodes CDR1 KGHSH and CDR2 LQKENI. CDR3 length equals 19 residues. Trimming cost V 6 bases and J 4 bases; bases outside gene matches: 17. The sequenced part of the CDR3 DNA is TGTGCCAGCTCCCCCTCCCCGCCGGGGCTAGCGGGGGGTTACAATGAG. Translating it yields CASSPSPPGLAGGYNE. The full CDR3 protein is CASSPSPPGLAGGYNEQFF.

Turning to this clone: The read terminates 3 residues before the CDR3 end, so the remaining end is supplied by the germline J gene. The V and J genes are TRBV15 and TRBJ1-5; 9 bases are shared with TRBD1. CDR1 is LNHNV, CDR2 YYDKDF, per germline (reference sequence). The CDR3 is 16 residues long. V lost 0 bases, J lost 2 bases, and 2 bases stayed unmatched. Partial CDR3 DNA: TGTGCCACCAGCAGAGAAAGACAGGGGGGCAATCAGCCC. Its translation is CATSRERQGGNQP. The full CDR3 is CATSRERQGGNQPQHF. Based on the CDR3 plus reference TRBV15 and TRBJ1-5, the full variable domain is DAMVIQNPRYQVTQFGKPVTLSCSQTLNHNVMYWYQQKSSQAPKLLFHYYDKDFNNEADTPDNFQSRRPNTSFCFLDIRSPGLGDTAMYLCATSRERQGGNQPQHFGDGTRLSIL.

Notes on this clone: The CDR3 end lies 3 residues beyond the end of the read and is filled in from the germline J gene. This chain links TRBV19 with TRBJ1-1, with a possible D match to TRBD1 (5 bases). Germline V gives CDR1 LNHDA, CDR2 SQIVND (reference sequence). The CDR3 runs 14 residues. The DNA read from the CDR3 is TGTGCCAGTACCGTATACGAGGCGGGGGGTAAA. As protein: CASTVYEAGGK. The full CDR3 protein is CASTVYEAGGKAFF.

Points on this clone: From the germline J gene comes the end of the CDR3, since the read stops 3 residues before it. V and J are TRBV5-1 and TRBJ1-1, with TRBD1 identical over 12 bases. The CDR3 extends over 16 amino acids. J was trimmed by 0 bases and V by 4 bases; bases with no gene match: 4. Germline lookup yields CDR1 SGHRS and CDR2 YFSETQ. The CDR3 sequence is CASSKGQGALNTEAFF. The DNA read from the CDR3 is TGCGCCAGCAGCAAGGGACAGGGGGCTCTGAACACTGAA.

As concerns this clone: The CDR3 end is not reached by the read, which stops 3 residues before it; the germline J gene fills it in. The chain links TRBV18 to TRBJ1-2, with 7 bases matching TRBD1. In germline, CDR1 is KGHSH, CDR2 LQKENI. The CDR3 runs to 14 residues. The part of the CDR3 DNA that was read is TGTGCCAGCTCACCCGGGACAGTCTTCTACGAC. Residues: CASSPGTVFYD. The complete CDR3 sequence is CASSPGTVFYDYTF.

Concerning this clone itself: The read finishes 3 residues shy of the CDR3 end, and the germline J gene is used to complete it. The chain combines TRBV7-8 with TRBJ1-1; 8 positions agree with TRBD1. CDR1 is SGHVS, CDR2 FQNEAQ, per germline. The CDR3 loop spans 15 amino acids. With 1 base clipped from V and 3 bases from J, the junction kept 4 bases outside the gene matches. CDR3 bases read: TGTGCCAGCAGCTTAGGGACAGGGAGGGACACTGAA. Its translation: CASSLGTGRDTE. The entire CDR3 protein reads CASSLGTGRDTEAFF. Variable domain in full (rest from reference TRBV7-8 and TRBJ1-1): GAGVSQSPRYKVAKRGQDVALRCDPISGHVSLFWYQQALGQGPEFLTYFQNEAQLDKSGLPSDRFFAERPEGSVSTLKIQRTQQEDSAVYLCASSLGTGRDTEAFFGQGTRLTVV.